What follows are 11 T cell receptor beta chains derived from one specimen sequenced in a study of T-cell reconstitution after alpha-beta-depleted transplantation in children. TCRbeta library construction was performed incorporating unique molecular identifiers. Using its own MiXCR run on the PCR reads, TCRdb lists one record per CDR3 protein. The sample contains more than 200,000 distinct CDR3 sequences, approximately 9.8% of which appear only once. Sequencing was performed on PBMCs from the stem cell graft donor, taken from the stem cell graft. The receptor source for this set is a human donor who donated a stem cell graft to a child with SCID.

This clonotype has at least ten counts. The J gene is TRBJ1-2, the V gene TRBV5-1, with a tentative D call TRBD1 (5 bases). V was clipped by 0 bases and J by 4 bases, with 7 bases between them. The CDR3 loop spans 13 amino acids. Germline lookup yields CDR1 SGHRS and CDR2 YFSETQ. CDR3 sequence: CASSLETAYGYTF. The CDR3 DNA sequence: TGCGCCAGCAGCTTGGAGACAGCCTATGGCTACACCTTC.

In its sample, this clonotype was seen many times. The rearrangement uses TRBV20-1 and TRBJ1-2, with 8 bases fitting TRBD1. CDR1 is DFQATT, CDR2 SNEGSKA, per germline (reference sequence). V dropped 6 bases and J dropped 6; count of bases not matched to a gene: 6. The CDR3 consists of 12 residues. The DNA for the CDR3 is TGCAGTGCCTCTCAGGGGGCTGATGGCTACACCTTC. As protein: CSASQGADGYTF.

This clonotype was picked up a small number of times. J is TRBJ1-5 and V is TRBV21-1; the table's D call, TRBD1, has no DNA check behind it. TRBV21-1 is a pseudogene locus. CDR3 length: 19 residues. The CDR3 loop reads CASRRRTGGPRYSNQPQHF. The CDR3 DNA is TGTGCCAGCAGAAGACGGACAGGGGGCCCGCGGTATAGCAATCAGCCCCAGCATTTT.

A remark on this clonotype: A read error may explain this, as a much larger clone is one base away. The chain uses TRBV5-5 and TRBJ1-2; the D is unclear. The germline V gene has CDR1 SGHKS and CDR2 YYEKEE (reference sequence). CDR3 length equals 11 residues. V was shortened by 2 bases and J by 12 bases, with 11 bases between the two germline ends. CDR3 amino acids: CASSLLDGDTF. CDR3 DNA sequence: TGTGCCAGCAGCTTACTGGACGGCGACACCTTC.

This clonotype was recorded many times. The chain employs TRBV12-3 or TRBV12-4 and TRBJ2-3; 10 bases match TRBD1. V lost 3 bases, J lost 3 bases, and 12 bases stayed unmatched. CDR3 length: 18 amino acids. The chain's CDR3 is CASSLVPGQGVPTDTQYF. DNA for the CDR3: TGTGCCAGCAGTTTGGTTCCCGGACAGGGGGTACCAACAGATACGCAGTATTTT.

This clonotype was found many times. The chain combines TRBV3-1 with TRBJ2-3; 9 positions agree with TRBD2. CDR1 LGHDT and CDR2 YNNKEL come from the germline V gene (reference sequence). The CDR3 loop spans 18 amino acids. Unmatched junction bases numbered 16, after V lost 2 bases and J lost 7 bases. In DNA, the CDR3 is TGTGCCAGCAGCCAAAATTTGGGGTCGGGACTAGCTGTCAATACGCAGTATTTT. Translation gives CASSQNLGSGLAVNTQYF.

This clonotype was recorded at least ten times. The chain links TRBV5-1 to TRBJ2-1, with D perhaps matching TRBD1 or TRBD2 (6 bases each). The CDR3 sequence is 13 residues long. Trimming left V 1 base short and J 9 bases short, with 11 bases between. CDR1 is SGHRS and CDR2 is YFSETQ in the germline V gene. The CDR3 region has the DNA TGCGCCAGCAGCTTGATGTGGGGGGCTGAGCAGTTCTTC. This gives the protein CASSLMWGAEQFF.

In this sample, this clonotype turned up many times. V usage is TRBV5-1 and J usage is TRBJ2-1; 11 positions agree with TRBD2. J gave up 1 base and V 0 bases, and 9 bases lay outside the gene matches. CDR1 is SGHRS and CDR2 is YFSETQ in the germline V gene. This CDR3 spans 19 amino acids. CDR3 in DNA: TGCGCCAGCAGCTTGGGGCCTAGCGGGGGGCAAAAATCCTACAATGAGCAGTTCTTC. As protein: CASSLGPSGGQKSYNEQFF.

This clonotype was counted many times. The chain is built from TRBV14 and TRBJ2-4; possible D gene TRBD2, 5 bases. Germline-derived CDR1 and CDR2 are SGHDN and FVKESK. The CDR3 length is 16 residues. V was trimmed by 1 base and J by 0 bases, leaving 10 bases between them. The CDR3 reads CASSQVAGLAKNIQYF. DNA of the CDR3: TGTGCCAGCAGCCAAGTGGCAGGACTAGCCAAAAACATTCAGTACTTC.

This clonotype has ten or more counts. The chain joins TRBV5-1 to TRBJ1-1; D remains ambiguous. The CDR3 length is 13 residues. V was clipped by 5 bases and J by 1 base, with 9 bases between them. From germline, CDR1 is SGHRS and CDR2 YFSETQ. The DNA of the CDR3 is TGCGCCAGCAGTACTGGAGGGAACACTGAAGCTTTCTTT. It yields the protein CASSTGGNTEAFF.

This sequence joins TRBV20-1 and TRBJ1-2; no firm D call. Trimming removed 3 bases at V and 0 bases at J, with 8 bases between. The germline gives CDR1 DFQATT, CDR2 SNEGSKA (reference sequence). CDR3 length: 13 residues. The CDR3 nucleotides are TGCAGTGCTAGTTCGGGGACTAACTATGGCTACACCTTC. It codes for CSASSGTNYGYTF.